This TCR beta chain was identified during a study of blood T cells in healthy people across ages. Looking at the study overall: Through template switching, about one barcoded beta molecule was captured per two T cells, as measured in model experiments.

Per sample, at least 5 micrograms of total RNA were extracted. PCR was performed a second time for about 6 to 12 cycles using a sample-barcoded 5' primer and a J-beta primer mix. TCRdb re-called the 5' RACE reads with MiXCR, one entry per CDR3 protein. The table records around 1,500,000 distinct CDR3 sequences, under 30% of them present only once. For this clonotype: Its specificity is not known.

Study observations and caveats: With donor CMV status unknown, expanded clonotype changes were possibly confounded. Significant beta diversity loss was already apparent by age approximately 38, declining roughly linearly.

The V and J ends lost 2 bases and 10 bases, in that order; junction bases with no gene match: 7. The CDR3 is 14 residues long. Sequenced: blood. The J gene is TRBJ1-1, the V gene TRBV12-3 or TRBV12-4; 10 bases fit TRBD1. The sequence derives from a woman in her thirties in good health. The CDR3 bases are TGTGCCAGCAGTTTAAGGGACAGGGGCCCCCGAGCTTTCTTT. Protein: CASSLRDRGPRAFF.